This T cell receptor beta chain is drawn from a study of cytomegalovirus exposure and HLA in healthy donors. The PCR made use of 60 Vbeta and 13 Jbeta primers. Produced via immunoSEQ multiplex PCR; TCRdb's table is partial and in-frame only. The sample yields about 31,000 clones, 87% seen once. Study outcomes and limitations: Common viral pathogens were later found to be apparently linked to several of the most significant clusters. Being indistinguishable, some V segments were excluded, TRBV6-2 and TRBV6-3 among them.

Looked up from germline, CDR1 is ENHRY and CDR2 is SYGVKD. The V and J ends lost 6 bases and 7 bases respectively, with 13 bases between them. The CDR3 loop spans 14 amino acids. With regard to this clone: Its antigen is undetermined.

The chain couples TRBV10-3 to TRBJ1-6, with D maybe TRBD1 (6 bases). The receptor's source is a boy younger than 18 in good health and CMV-seronegative. The sample consisted of PBMCs. Written as DNA, the CDR3 is TGTGCCATCAGCCCCGGACAGCTCAATTCACCCCTCCACTTT. Its protein product is CAISPGQLNSPLHF.